The rows below give T cell receptor beta chains drawn from one sample of a study of neurological immune-mediated disorders. TCRdb re-analysed the 5' RACE reads in MiXCR, keeping a single row per CDR3 protein. The repertoire holds approximately 82,000 distinct CDR3 sequences, 14% seen once, with approximately 7.5% in the top ten. Sequences were obtained from PBMCs. The origin of the receptors is a woman between 45 and 60 years old in good health. CDR3s include the opening cysteine and the closing phenylalanine or tryptophan. The order of the fields is J gene, V gene, D gene, CDR3 protein. The D gene is left open where the match is weak.

TRBJ2-7,TRBV5-1,.,CASSLGSGSYEQYF
TRBJ1-2,TRBV29-1,.,CSAVQPGRLDGYTF
TRBJ2-7,TRBV5-1,.,CASSGQPSYEQYF
TRBJ2-7,TRBV4-2,.,CASSQVELARDYEQYF
TRBJ2-5,TRBV7-9,.,CASSQRRMTDQETQYF
TRBJ1-1,TRBV5-1,TRBD1,CASSLTRLQYRGEVSMNTEAFF
TRBJ2-5,TRBV7-7,.,CASSSEGTQYF
TRBJ2-2,TRBV28,.,CASSPPGSLMAGELFF
TRBJ1-4,TRBV5-1,TRBD1,CASSLRGQGDEKLFF
TRBJ2-4,TRBV20-1,.,CSARGGSGAKLAKNIQYF
TRBJ2-1,TRBV20-1,.,CSARDRLGRYNEQFF
TRBJ2-7,TRBV5-1,TRBD2,CASRKREGEQYF
TRBJ1-2,TRBV29-1,.,CSVQGLGGGNYGYTF
TRBJ1-6,TRBV28,.,CASSFKARGFSPLHF
TRBJ2-2,TRBV20-1,TRBD2,CSARDPSGRTGELFF